The next 8 T cell receptor beta chains were all read from a single sample in a study of blood T cell repertoires in COVID-19. The protocol was immunoSEQ multiplex PCR, while the TCRdb copy is restricted to in-frame clones and leaves out a portion. The table records roughly 330,000 clones, around 86% of them present only once. The sample taken for sequencing was peripheral blood. Source of these receptors: a woman between 45 and 65 years old with acute or convalescent COVID-19.

The gene calls are TRBV2 and TRBJ1-2, with a tentative D call TRBD1 (6 bases). The V end was cut by 8 bases, the J end by 3 bases, with 13 bases between. Germline V CDR1 and CDR2: SNHLY, FYNNEI. The CDR3 is 13 amino acids. The CDR3 sequence: CASRGPGDYGYTF. The DNA of the CDR3 is TGTGCCAGCCGTGGTCCAGGGGACTATGGCTACACCTTC.

V usage is TRBV28 and J usage is TRBJ1-2, with TRBD1 as a possible D gene (6 bases). The CDR3 is made up of 15 amino acids. The germline V and J ends were trimmed by 5 bases and 1 base, with 14 bases remaining between them. Germline CDR1 MDHEN, CDR2 SYDVKM. CDR3 region: CASSQTDSLNYGYTF. CDR3 sequence (DNA): TGTGCCAGCAGTCAAACGGACAGTCTTAACTATGGCTACACCTTC.

Notes on this clone: A junction end diverges from the germline sequence, so it may reflect a read error. This chain links TRBV19 with TRBJ2-2, with D maybe TRBD1 (6 bases). This CDR3 is 16 amino acids long. The V gene's germline CDR1 is LNHDA and CDR2 SQIVND (reference sequence). In DNA form, the CDR3 reads TGTGCGAGTAAGGTGTTGGGGGCGCGCGACACCGGGGAGCTGTTTTTT. Its protein product is CASKVLGARDTGELFF.

This sequence joins TRBV5-1 and TRBJ1-6; 8 bases map to TRBD1. Germline V gene sequence: CDR1 SGHRS, CDR2 YFSETQ. The length of the CDR3 is 17 residues. J was trimmed by 7 bases and V by 0 bases; bases with no gene match: 9. CDR3 region: CASSLVAGTGRNSPLHF. In nucleotides, the CDR3 is TGCGCCAGCAGCTTGGTTGCCGGGACAGGCCGAAATTCACCCCTCCACTTT.

The genes are TRBV28 and TRBJ2-2; the match to TRBD2 covers 7 bases. Germline V gene sequence: CDR1 MDHEN, CDR2 SYDVKM. The CDR3 spans 14 residues. J was trimmed by 3 bases and V by 5 bases; bases with no gene match: 3. The CDR3 here is CASSSGTHTGELFF. The CDR3 region has the DNA TGTGCCAGCAGTAGCGGGACTCACACCGGGGAGCTGTTTTTT.

V is TRBV19 and J is TRBJ1-2; TRBD1 might be the D (5 bases). CDR1 and CDR2 (germline): LNHDA, SQIVND (reference sequence). This CDR3 region has 17 residues. Deletions cut 7 bases from V and 1 base from J, with 22 bases between. CDR3 sequence (DNA): TGTGCCAGTATTCCCGCCCCGAGGACACTCTTTAACTATGGCTACACCTTC. It is translated as CASIPAPRTLFNYGYTF.

The chain combines TRBV9 with TRBJ2-1; D unclear. Germline V lookup: CDR1 SGDLS, CDR2 YYNGEE. The CDR3 has 14 residues. Trimming removed 0 bases at V and 4 bases at J, with 8 bases between. CDR3 sequence (DNA): TGTGCCAGCAGCGTAGTTCCTGTATACAATGAGCAGTTCTTC. Its protein is CASSVVPVYNEQFF.

This chain joins TRBV28 and TRBJ2-7; the D is unclear. Trimming took off 7 bases at V and 4 bases at J, with 14 bases between the two ends. Germline CDR1 and CDR2: MDHEN and SYDVKM. This CDR3 has 13 residues. CDR3 sequence (DNA): TGTGCCAGCACCCCGAGAGTTGATTACGAGCAGTACTTC. Translating gives CASTPRVDYEQYF.